The next 6 T cell receptor beta chains were all read from a single sample in a study of blood T cells in healthy people across ages. It was with a sample-barcoded 5' primer and a J-beta primer mix that a second PCR of about 6 to 12 cycles was run. One entry per CDR3 protein, called by TCRdb with MiXCR from the 5' RACE reads. The sample carries roughly 800,000 distinct CDR3 sequences, about 55% recorded once. The sample consisted of blood. These TCRs come from a man at least 80 years old in good health.

The rearrangement links TRBV25-1 to TRBJ1-2; TRBD1 matches at 7 bases. The CDR3 is 15 amino acids. Unmatched junction bases numbered 13, after V lost 5 bases and J lost 7 bases. Germline lookup yields CDR1 MGHDK and CDR2 SYGVNS. CDR3 protein: CASSLHDRVYSGYTF. CDR3 coding DNA: TGTGCCAGCAGTCTGCACGACAGGGTCTACTCTGGCTACACCTTC.

The rearrangement links TRBV6-5 to TRBJ2-4; 10 bases are a match to TRBD2. The J call may be faulty, since TRBJ2-7 better matches the DNA end. The CDR3 contains 15 residues. From germline, CDR1 is MNHEY and CDR2 SVGAGI. The CDR3 reads CASSRAGLAHHEQYF. CDR3 DNA: TGTGCCAGCAGCCGCGCGGGACTAGCGCACCACGAGCAGTACTTC.

This clonotype showed up many times. The chain combines TRBV24-1 with TRBJ2-3; D is possibly TRBD1 (5 bases). The V and J ends lost 3 bases and 14 bases respectively, with 14 bases between them. This CDR3 has 12 amino acids. Germline CDR1 KGHDR, CDR2 SFDVKD. CDR3 bases: TGTGCCACCAGTGATCAGGGCAGATACGCGTATTTT. Encoded protein: CATSDQGRYAYF.

Only a few counts were recorded for this clonotype. This chain joins TRBV20-1 and TRBJ2-5; D not resolved. The J call is uncertain, as TRBJ2-7 better fits the DNA end. The germline CDR1 and CDR2 sequences are DFQATT and SNEGSKA (reference sequence). The CDR3 spans 14 residues. The CDR3 nucleotides are TGCAGTGTAATCAACTCCGAAGGGACCTACGAGCAGTACTTC. Its translation is CSVINSEGTYEQYF.

This clonotype was seen a handful of times. The genes are TRBV6-6 and TRBJ2-5, with a tentative D call TRBD1 (6 bases). The CDR3 has 15 amino acids. CDR1 and CDR2 (germline): MNHNY, SVGAGI (reference sequence). The V end lost 7 bases, the J end lost 4 bases, and 19 bases lay between the germline ends. The CDR3 reads CASTYTGPRGETQYF. The DNA for the CDR3 is TGTGCCAGCACCTATACGGGCCCCAGGGGAGAGACCCAGTACTTC.

The rearrangement uses TRBV25-1 and TRBJ2-1, with unresolved D. The CDR3 runs 14 residues. Trimming left V 4 bases short and J 8 bases short, with 15 bases between. The germline V gene has CDR1 MGHDK and CDR2 SYGVNS. CDR3 in amino acids: CASSGAVGVDEQFF. The CDR3 region has the DNA TGTGCCAGCAGTGGGGCGGTTGGTGTAGATGAGCAGTTCTTC. The full variable domain, with the rest looked up from reference TRBV25-1 and TRBJ2-1, is EADIYQTPRYLVIGTGKKITLECSQTMGHDKMYWYQQDPGMELHLIHYSYGVNSTEKGDLSSESTVSRIRTEHFPLTLESARPSHTSQYLCASSGAVGVDEQFFGPGTRLTVL.